This TCR beta chain appears in the sequencing data of a study of blood T cells in healthy people across ages. A J-beta primer mix and a sample-barcoded 5' primer were used in a second PCR of roughly 6 to 11 cycles. TCRdb redid the calling of the 5' RACE reads with MiXCR, one entry per CDR3 protein. The sample contains 550,000 to 650,000 distinct CDR3 sequences, 27% of which appear only once. Each donor gave roughly 9.1 milliliters of peripheral blood. Per sample, at least 5 micrograms of total RNA were extracted. CDR1 MDHEN and CDR2 SYDVKM come from the germline V gene. This CDR3 comprises 17 residues. Trimming cost V 3 bases and J 0 bases; bases outside gene matches: 9. Another study also made use of these data, one on T cells of mothers and their children.

Sequencing was carried out using blood. The chain employs TRBV28 and TRBJ1-1; TRBD1 matches 8 bases. The clonotype originates from a boy younger than 10 in good health. In DNA form, the CDR3 reads TGTGCCAGCAGTTTTCGCCGGACAGGGCCCCTGAACACTGAAGCTTTCTTT. Its translation: CASSFRRTGPLNTEAFF.